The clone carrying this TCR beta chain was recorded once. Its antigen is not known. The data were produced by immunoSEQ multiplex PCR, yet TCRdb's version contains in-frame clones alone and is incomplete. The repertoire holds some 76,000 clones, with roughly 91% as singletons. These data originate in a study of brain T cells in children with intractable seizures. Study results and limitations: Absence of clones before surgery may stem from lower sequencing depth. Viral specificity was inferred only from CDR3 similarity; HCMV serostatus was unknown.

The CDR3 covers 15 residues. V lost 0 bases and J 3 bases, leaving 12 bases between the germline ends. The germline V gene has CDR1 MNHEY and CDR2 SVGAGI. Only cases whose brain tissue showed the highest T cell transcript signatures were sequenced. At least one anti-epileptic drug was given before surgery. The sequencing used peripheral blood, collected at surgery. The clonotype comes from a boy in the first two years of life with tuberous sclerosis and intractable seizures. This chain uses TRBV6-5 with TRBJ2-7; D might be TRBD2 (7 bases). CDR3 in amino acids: CASSYSRGGGYEQYF. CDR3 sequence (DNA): TGTGCCAGCAGTTACTCACGGGGAGGGGGCTACGAGCAGTACTTC.